Listed here is a single T cell receptor (beta chain). Its cognate antigen has yet to be identified. Nothing much larger sits one base from this clone, and base qualities are not available. For sequencing of the TCRbeta CDR3 region, genomic DNA was extracted from the sorted cells. The immunoSEQ Assay was used to sequence the TCRbeta CDR3 regions. Held by TCRdb, this immuneACCESS table contains in-frame sequences only and omits some clones. Under half of the omission traces to an unresolved V gene where checked; the cause of the rest is unknown. This sample gives 91,000 or so clones in total; just over 85% of them show up just once. The ten largest make up approximately 2% of the sample. This specimen belongs to a study of OX40 agonist ivuxolimab in advanced cancers. As for the study more broadly: Ivuxolimab was a fully human IgG2 agonistic monoclonal antibody targeting the costimulatory receptor OX40 (CD134). Intravenous ivuxolimab was administered to patients every 2 weeks at six dose levels: 0.01, 0.1, 0.3, 1.5, 3 and 10 mg/kg. Of the roughly 54 patients in dose escalation, about 20 had hepatocellular carcinoma, about 15 had melanoma, 9 had renal cell carcinoma and 9 had head and neck cancer. In the dose-escalation cohort, roughly 82% of patients were male, and the mean age was approximately 60 years with a range of roughly 20 to 85. Prior anti-PD-1, anti-PD-L1 or anti-CTLA-4 therapy was permitted, and 40% to 50% of dose-escalation patients had received checkpoint inhibitors. Partial responses occurred in three dose-escalation patients: two with cutaneous melanoma and one with hepatocellular carcinoma. The point of sequencing TCRbeta in the periphery was to test whether ivuxolimab changed TCR sequence diversity and drove clonal T-cell expansion. The monotherapy dose-escalation portion (N ≈ 50 patients) of the phase I ivuxolimab trial is reported in the paper.

Patients with autoimmune disease history or receiving systemic immunosuppression were excluded from the trial. In every dose cohort, peripheral blood was drawn for TCR sequencing at baseline, cycle 4 day 1, and cycle 7 day 1. Samples were obtained from an open-label, multicenter, first-in-human phase I dose-escalation trial of ivuxolimab. Adults with locally advanced or metastatic melanoma, renal cell, hepatocellular, or head and neck squamous cell carcinoma were enrolled in the trial. CD4+ and CD8+ T cells were sorted separately from peripheral blood before TCR sequencing. The research as a whole found: After ivuxolimab, CD8+ T cells had more expanded clones than CD4+ T cells on average. Antigen specificity was not determined for the clonally expanded peripheral T cells. At doses of 0.1 to 3.0 mg/kg, clonal expansion of both CD4+ and CD8+ T cells in blood was seen between baseline and week 6. In partial responders in the 0.1-3.0 mg/kg groups, normalized peripheral clonal expansion was found to be among the lowest, especially among CD8+ T cells. Low levels of normalized T-cell clonal expansion were also shown by some nonresponding patients.

CDR1 and CDR2 are read off the germline V gene as ENHRY and SYGVKD. The junction carries 7 bases between V and J, which are trimmed by 2 bases and 1 base respectively. The CDR3 numbers 14 residues from cysteine through phenylalanine. Solely the CDR3 DNA is kept, with 42 bases framed from the first base. This specimen consisted of CD4+ or CD8+ T cells sorted from blood, obtained in a trial of the OX40 agonist ivuxolimab. The chain is encoded by TRBV10-3 joined to TRBJ2-3; a confident D gene designation cannot be given. The sequence was collected from an adult with an advanced solid tumor such as melanoma, head and neck, liver or kidney cancer. CDR3 protein: CAISEGLRTDTQYF. The nucleotides read TGTGCCATCAGTGAGGGTCTCCGCACAGATACGCAGTATTTT.